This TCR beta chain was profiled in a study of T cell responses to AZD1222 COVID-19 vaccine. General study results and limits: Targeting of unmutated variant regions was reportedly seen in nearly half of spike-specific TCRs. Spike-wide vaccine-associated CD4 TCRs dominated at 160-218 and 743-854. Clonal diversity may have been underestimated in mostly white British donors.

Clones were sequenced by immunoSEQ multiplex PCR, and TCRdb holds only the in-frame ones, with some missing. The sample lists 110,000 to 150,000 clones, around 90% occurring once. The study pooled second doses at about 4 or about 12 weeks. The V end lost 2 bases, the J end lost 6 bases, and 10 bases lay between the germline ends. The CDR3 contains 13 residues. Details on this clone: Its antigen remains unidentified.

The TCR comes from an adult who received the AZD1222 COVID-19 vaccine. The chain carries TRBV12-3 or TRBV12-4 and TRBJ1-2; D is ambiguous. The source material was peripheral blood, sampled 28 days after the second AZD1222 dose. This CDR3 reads CASSLRVTNGYTF. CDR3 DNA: TGTGCCAGCAGTTTAAGGGTTACAAATGGCTACACCTTC.